The present TCR beta chain was sequenced within a study of shared clonotypes between healthy human individuals. This clone was found many times. Genomic DNA from each subset was divided evenly over several immunoSEQ plates. Authors' data handling: Filtering of immunoSEQ junctional sequences could not match full-length read filtering. Using immunoSEQ multiplex PCR, the repertoire was profiled, and TCRdb retains in-frame clones only, with some absent. The V and J calls and clone size come from that table; D and trimming were worked out from the DNA. The data hold about 480,000 clones, with about three quarters observed a single time. Germline values: CDR1 SGHRS, CDR2 YFSETQ. The CDR3 covers 16 residues. The V gene end was trimmed by 2 bases and the J gene end by 8 bases; junction bases not matched to a gene: 12.

Sample: PBMCs. The rearrangement links TRBV5-1 to TRBJ2-1; TRBD2 aligns across 8 bases. The clonotype comes from a woman in her 40s in good health. Some clones in this sample may be carry-over from other donors' samples. CDR3 DNA: TGCGCCAGCAGCTTAAGCGGGAGCAAGACGAACGATGAGCAGTTCTTC. This sequence encodes CASSLSGSKTNDEQFF.